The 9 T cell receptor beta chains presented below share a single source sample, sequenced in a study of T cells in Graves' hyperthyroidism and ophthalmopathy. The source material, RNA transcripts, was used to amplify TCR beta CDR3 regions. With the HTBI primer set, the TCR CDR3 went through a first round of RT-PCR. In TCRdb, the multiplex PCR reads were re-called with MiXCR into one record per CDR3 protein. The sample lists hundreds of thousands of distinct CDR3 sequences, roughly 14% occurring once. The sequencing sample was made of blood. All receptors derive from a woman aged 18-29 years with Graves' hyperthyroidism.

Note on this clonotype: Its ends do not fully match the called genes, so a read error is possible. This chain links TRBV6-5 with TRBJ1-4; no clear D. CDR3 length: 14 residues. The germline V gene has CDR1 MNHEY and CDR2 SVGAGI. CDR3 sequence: CTSSSRANGEKLFF. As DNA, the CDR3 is TGTACCAGCAGTTCGCGGGCGAATGGTGAAAAACTGTTTTTT.

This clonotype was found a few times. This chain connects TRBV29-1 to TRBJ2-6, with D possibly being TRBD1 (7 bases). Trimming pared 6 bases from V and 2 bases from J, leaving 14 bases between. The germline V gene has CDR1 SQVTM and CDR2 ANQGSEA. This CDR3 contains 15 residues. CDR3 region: CSVRDSGPGANVLTF. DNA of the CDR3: TGCAGCGTAAGGGACAGCGGGCCTGGGGCCAACGTCCTGACTTTC.

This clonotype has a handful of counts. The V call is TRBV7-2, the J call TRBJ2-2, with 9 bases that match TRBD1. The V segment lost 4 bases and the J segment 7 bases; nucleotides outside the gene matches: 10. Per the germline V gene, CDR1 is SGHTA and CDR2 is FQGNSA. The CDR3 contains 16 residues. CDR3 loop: CASSSNSGTGSGELFF. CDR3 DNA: TGTGCCAGCAGCTCGAACTCCGGGACAGGGAGCGGGGAGCTGTTTTTT.

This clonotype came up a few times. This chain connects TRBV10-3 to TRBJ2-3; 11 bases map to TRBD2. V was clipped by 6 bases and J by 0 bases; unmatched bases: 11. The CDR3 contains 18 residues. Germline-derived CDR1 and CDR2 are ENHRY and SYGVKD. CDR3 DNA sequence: TGTGCCATCAGAGGACTAGCGGGTTCCAAGGGCAGCACAGATACGCAGTATTTT. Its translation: CAIRGLAGSKGSTDTQYF.

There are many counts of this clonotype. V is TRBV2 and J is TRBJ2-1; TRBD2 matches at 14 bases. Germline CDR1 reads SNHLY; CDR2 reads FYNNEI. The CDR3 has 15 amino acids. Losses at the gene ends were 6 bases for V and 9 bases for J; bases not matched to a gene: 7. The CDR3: CASRPTSGGASEQFF. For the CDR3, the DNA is TGTGCCAGCAGGCCGACTAGCGGGGGGGCTAGTGAGCAGTTCTTC.

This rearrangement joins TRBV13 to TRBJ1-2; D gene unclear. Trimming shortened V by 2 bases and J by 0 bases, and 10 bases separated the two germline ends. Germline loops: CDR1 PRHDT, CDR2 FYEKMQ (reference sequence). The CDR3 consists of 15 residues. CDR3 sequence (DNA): TGTGCCAGCAGCTTACAAAAGGCAGCTAACTATGGCTACACCTTC. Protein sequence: CASSLQKAANYGYTF.

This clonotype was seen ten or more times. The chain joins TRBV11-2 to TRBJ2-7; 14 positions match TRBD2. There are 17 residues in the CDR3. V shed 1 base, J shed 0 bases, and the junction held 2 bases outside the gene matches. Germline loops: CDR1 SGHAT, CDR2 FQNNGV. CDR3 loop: CASSLAGLAGGSYEQYF. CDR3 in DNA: TGTGCCAGCAGCTTAGCTGGACTAGCGGGAGGCTCCTACGAGCAGTACTTC.

The CDR3 nucleotides are TGTGCCAGCAGCTTTACACCGGGACAGGGCAAACGCGAAAAACTGTTTTTT. It yields the protein CASSFTPGQGKREKLFF. This chain uses TRBV7-9 with TRBJ1-4; TRBD1 matches at 9 bases. The CDR3 totals 17 residues. Germline CDR1 is SEHNR and CDR2 is FQNEAQ (reference sequence). The V segment lost 3 bases and the J segment 8 bases; nucleotides outside the gene matches: 13.

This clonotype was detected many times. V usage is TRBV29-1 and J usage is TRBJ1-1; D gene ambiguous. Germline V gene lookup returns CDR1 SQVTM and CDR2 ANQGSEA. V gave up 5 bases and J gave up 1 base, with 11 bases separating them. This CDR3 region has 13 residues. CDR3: CSVSNGRNTEAFF. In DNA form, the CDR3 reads TGCAGCGTTTCAAACGGAAGGAACACTGAAGCTTTCTTT.